The 23 T cell receptor beta chains presented below share a single source sample, sequenced in a study of beta chain bispecific antibodies for T cell cancers. Regarding the study as a whole: The leukemia cells, rather than normal T cells, gave most of the targeted TRBV signal.

The antigens of these receptors remain unknown. TCRdb ran MiXCR on the 5' RACE reads and lists one entry per CDR3 protein. This table holds some 21,000 distinct CDR3 sequences, approximately 2.4% found once. Blood mononuclear cells were expanded for two to three days using either OKT3 anti-CD3 antibody or CD3/CD28 beads. Sequenced material: healthy donor T cells cultured with leukemia cells. These receptors all stem from a human donor in good health. Some clones in this sample may be carry-over from other donors' samples.

This clonotype was seen only a few times. The V and J genes are TRBV5-1 and TRBJ1-1; a possible D gene is TRBD1 (6 bases). The germline V gene has CDR1 SGHRS and CDR2 YFSETQ. The V end lost 0 bases, the J end lost 1 base, and 16 bases lay between the germline ends. The CDR3 sequence is 17 residues long. As DNA, the CDR3 is TGCGCCAGCAGCTTGGACGTCTTGGGGGGCGCGAACACTGAAGCTTTCTTT. Encoded protein: CASSLDVLGGANTEAFF.

This clonotype was seen a handful of times. This rearrangement joins TRBV5-4 to TRBJ2-3; possible D gene TRBD2, 5 bases. CDR3 size: 14 residues. The V end lost 4 bases, the J end lost 4 bases, and 13 bases lay between the germline ends. Germline V gives CDR1 SGHNT, CDR2 YYREEE (reference sequence). CDR3 coding DNA: TGTGCCAGCAGCCCTTTGATTAGCGCAGATACGCAGTATTTT. The encoded protein is CASSPLISADTQYF.

This clonotype was counted ten times or more. The chain employs TRBV28 and TRBJ1-1, with a possible D match to TRBD1 (5 bases). The CDR3 sequence is 14 residues long. The germline V gene encodes CDR1 MDHEN and CDR2 SYDVKM. Trimming pared 6 bases from V and 5 bases from J, leaving 16 bases between. For the CDR3, the DNA is TGTGCCAGCAGGGGGACGGGGGGTAGGACTGAAGCTTTCTTT. It specifies CASRGTGGRTEAFF.

This clonotype turned up a few times. The chain employs TRBV5-8 and TRBJ1-2; the D is unclear. With 4 bases removed from V and 2 bases from J, the gap between germline ends came to 9 bases. The CDR3 sequence is 13 residues long. The germline CDR1 and CDR2 sequences are SGHTS and YDEGEE. The CDR3 DNA is TGTGCCAGCAGCCCCACCCTCAACTATGGCTACACCTTC. It is translated as CASSPTLNYGYTF.

In this sample, this clonotype is medium-sized (0.01 to 0.1%). The chain combines TRBV12-3 or TRBV12-4 with TRBJ2-3; D ambiguous. The V gene lost 3 bases and the J gene lost 3 bases, with 7 bases spanning the gap. The CDR3 is made up of 13 amino acids. CDR3 nucleotide sequence: TGTGCCAGCAGTTTTGAACAGACAGATACGCAGTATTTT. Residues: CASSFEQTDTQYF.

This clonotype was seen repeatedly, ten times or more. Written as DNA, the CDR3 is TGTGCCATCCGCCCCGGGACAGTTGATGAGCAGTACTTC. Residues: CAIRPGTVDEQYF. The chain employs TRBV10-3 and TRBJ2-7; 7 bases are a match to TRBD1. In germline, CDR1 is ENHRY, CDR2 SYGVKD. The CDR3 totals 13 residues. After removal of 8 bases from V and 7 bases from J, the junction contained 11 bases not matched to a gene.

This clonotype is labeled medium-sized. This rearrangement joins TRBV5-1 to TRBJ2-1; no clear D. Germline V gene data show CDR1 as SGHRS and CDR2 as YFSETQ. The CDR3 sequence is 13 residues long. V was cut by 2 bases and J by 5 bases, with 8 bases left in between. The CDR3 sequence: CASSFPDDNEQFF. CDR3 nucleotides: TGCGCCAGCAGCTTCCCGGACGACAATGAGCAGTTCTTC.

This clonotype appeared many times. The chain joins TRBV27 to TRBJ1-5, with D hard to call. V gave up 4 bases and J gave up 4 bases, with 8 bases separating them. Looked up from germline, CDR1 is MNHEY and CDR2 is SMNVEV (reference sequence). The CDR3 sequence is 13 residues long. CDR3 sequence reads: CASSWSFNQPQHF. In DNA form, the CDR3 reads TGTGCCAGCAGTTGGTCCTTTAATCAGCCCCAGCATTTT.

This clonotype was found many times. This chain links TRBV5-1 with TRBJ2-3; 10 bases match TRBD1. J gave up 2 bases and V 2 bases, and 5 bases lay outside the gene matches. This CDR3 region has 16 residues. Germline V CDR1 and CDR2: SGHRS, YFSETQ. The CDR3 reads CASSFGDRGFTDTQYF. Written as DNA, the CDR3 is TGCGCCAGCAGCTTTGGGGACAGGGGCTTCACAGATACGCAGTATTTT.

This clonotype was detected ten times or more. The V and J genes are TRBV4-1 and TRBJ2-2, with D unresolved. The germline V gene encodes CDR1 MGHRA and CDR2 YSYEKL. V lost 4 bases and J lost 1, with 4 bases in between. The length of the CDR3 is 13 residues. The CDR3 DNA is TGCGCCAGCAGCCCGCAGAACACCGGGGAGCTGTTTTTT. Its translation is CASSPQNTGELFF.

This clonotype was seen at least ten times. This chain joins TRBV5-5 and TRBJ1-1; D perhaps matches TRBD1 (5 bases). Per germline, CDR1 SGHKS and CDR2 YYEKEE (reference sequence). This CDR3 has 16 amino acids. V was clipped by 6 bases and J by 2 bases, with 20 bases between them. CDR3 DNA sequence: TGTGCCAGCAAAACAAAAGAGACAGTATTTAACACTGAAGCTTTCTTT. This translates into CASKTKETVFNTEAFF.

This clonotype was counted at least ten times. The chain combines TRBV20-1 with TRBJ2-5, with D possibly TRBD2 on 6 matching bases. This CDR3 comprises 14 residues. V was cut by 6 bases and J by 4 bases, with 18 bases left in between. Germline CDR1 and CDR2: DFQATT and SNEGSKA (reference sequence). The CDR3 protein is CSAPPPGRLETQYF. The CDR3, as DNA: TGCAGTGCCCCCCCCCCAGGGAGGCTAGAGACCCAGTACTTC.

This clonotype was seen repeatedly, ten times or more. J is TRBJ1-2 and V is TRBV4-1; 8 bases are a match to TRBD1. V gave up 2 bases and J gave up 0 bases; unmatched junction bases: 5. Germline loops: CDR1 MGHRA, CDR2 YSYEKL. This CDR3 region has 16 residues. This chain's CDR3 is CASSQTGQGPNYGYTF. As DNA, the CDR3 is TGCGCCAGCAGCCAAACTGGACAGGGCCCTAACTATGGCTACACCTTC.

This clonotype has at least ten counts. V usage is TRBV7-8 and J usage is TRBJ1-4; D is unclear. CDR1 and CDR2 (germline): SGHVS, FQNEAQ. The V and J ends lost 5 bases and 1 base respectively, with 11 bases between them. The CDR3 loop spans 15 amino acids. As DNA, the CDR3 is TGTGCCAGCAGCCCACAGACAAGAACTAATGAAAAACTGTTTTTT. Its protein is CASSPQTRTNEKLFF.

This chain links TRBV20-1 with TRBJ2-3; D is ambiguous. CDR1 is DFQATT, CDR2 SNEGSKA, per germline (reference sequence). The CDR3 loop spans 14 amino acids. The ends were cut back, 2 bases at V and 1 base at J, with 10 bases in the middle. In DNA form, the CDR3 reads TGCAGTGCTAGATCCCCTAGGGGCACAGATACGCAGTATTTT. This codes for CSARSPRGTDTQYF.

Only a few counts were recorded for this clonotype. V gene TRBV20-1 combines with J gene TRBJ1-6; no reliable D call. Trimming took off 5 bases at V and 5 bases at J, with 13 bases between the two ends. Germline V gene lookup returns CDR1 DFQATT and CDR2 SNEGSKA (reference sequence). The CDR3 totals 14 residues. The CDR3 nucleotides read TGCAGTGCTTCCCCCGGGCGTAATAATTCACCCCTCCACTTT. Translated: CSASPGRNNSPLHF.

In this sample, this clonotype turned up many times. CDR3 residues: CASSLTWGQSYEQYF. The CDR3 nucleotides read TGCGCCAGCAGCTTGACCTGGGGACAGTCCTACGAGCAGTACTTC. V is TRBV5-1 and J is TRBJ2-7, with 7 bases matching TRBD1. From germline, CDR1 is SGHRS and CDR2 YFSETQ. V was pared by 1 base and J by 1 base, with 5 bases of the junction left unmatched. CDR3 length equals 15 residues. The whole variable domain, filled in from reference TRBV5-1 and TRBJ2-7, reads KAGVTQTPRYLIKTRGQQVTLSCSPISGHRSVSWYQQTPGQGLQFLFEYFSETQRNKGNFPGRFSGRQFSNSRSEMNVSTLELGDSALYLCASSLTWGQSYEQYFGPGTRLTVT.

This clonotype was detected ten times or more. V is TRBV5-1 and J is TRBJ1-5, with 7 nucleotides matching TRBD1. The junction had 6 bases not matched to a gene; V was cut back by 2 bases and J by 7 bases. Germline CDR1 and CDR2: SGHRS and YFSETQ. The CDR3 covers 14 residues. The CDR3 bases are TGCGCCAGCAGCTTTGAAGGGGGCATACAGCCCCAGCATTTT. Its translation is CASSFEGGIQPQHF. The whole variable domain, filled in from reference TRBV5-1 and TRBJ1-5, reads KAGVTQTPRYLIKTRGQQVTLSCSPISGHRSVSWYQQTPGQGLQFLFEYFSETQRNKGNFPGRFSGRQFSNSRSEMNVSTLELGDSALYLCASSFEGGIQPQHFGDGTRLSIL.

This chain joins TRBV11-2 and TRBJ2-5; 8 bases agree with TRBD2. Germline CDR1 reads SGHAT; CDR2 reads FQNNGV. Trimming cost V 4 bases and J 3 bases; bases outside gene matches: 4. The CDR3 sequence is 14 residues long. CDR3 sequence reads: CASSSAGGEETQYF. Here the CDR3 DNA reads TGTGCCAGCAGCTCCGCGGGGGGCGAAGAGACCCAGTACTTC.

This clonotype was observed many times. The chain carries TRBV5-5 and TRBJ2-3; 10 nucleotides line up with TRBD2. Per germline, CDR1 SGHKS and CDR2 YYEKEE (reference sequence). J gave up 2 bases and V 0 bases, and 6 bases lay outside the gene matches. The length of the CDR3 is 17 residues. The CDR3 DNA sequence: TGTGCCAGCAGCTTGGTCGGTAGCGGGGGGTCCACAGATACGCAGTATTTT. Protein product: CASSLVGSGGSTDTQYF. Looking up the rest from reference TRBV5-5 and TRBJ2-3 gives the full variable domain: DAGVTQSPTHLIKTRGQQVTLRCSPISGHKSVSWYQQVLGQGPQFIFQYYEKEERGRGNFPDRFSARQFPNYSSELNVNALLLGDSALYLCASSLVGSGGSTDTQYFGPGTRLTVL.

This clonotype was seen at least ten times. V usage is TRBV3-1 and J usage is TRBJ2-5; no clear D gene. CDR3 length: 14 amino acids. The germline V gene has CDR1 LGHDT and CDR2 YNNKEL (reference sequence). Trimming left V 0 bases short and J 5 bases short, with 10 bases between. The CDR3 nucleotides read TGTGCCAGCAGCCAAGATTGGGGTACGGAGACCCAGTACTTC. Amino acids: CASSQDWGTETQYF.

This clonotype has a count of ten or more. This rearrangement joins TRBV12-3 or TRBV12-4 to TRBJ2-1; TRBD2 agrees at 10 bases. This CDR3 is built from 15 residues. V lost 2 bases and J lost 8; bases outside the gene matches: 6. The CDR3 region is CASSLQRGGQDEQFF. The CDR3 DNA reads TGTGCCAGCAGTTTACAGCGGGGGGGCCAGGATGAGCAGTTCTTC.

This clonotype was seen at least ten times. The chain has TRBV11-3 and TRBJ1-1; possibly TRBD1 for D (5 bases). V lost 5 bases to trimming and J lost 3 bases, with 10 bases between them. The germline CDR1 and CDR2 sequences are SGHNT and YENEEA. CDR3 length: 13 amino acids. CDR3 DNA: TGTGCCAGCAGCCCGGGGGTGTACACTGAAGCTTTCTTT. Its protein is CASSPGVYTEAFF.